This T cell receptor beta chain was captured in a study of T cell responses to AZD1222 COVID-19 vaccine. Findings of the study overall: Donors were mostly white British, more females; clonal diversity possibly underestimated. Increases in Spike-specific TCR breadth and depth were seen after two AZD1222 doses.

Concerning this clone: Its specificity is unknown.

Clones were sequenced by immunoSEQ multiplex PCR, and TCRdb holds only the in-frame ones, with some missing. The data show more than 100,000 clones, under 90% seen once. This CDR3 comprises 13 residues. V was trimmed by 1 base and J by 7 bases, leaving 7 bases between them. The germline V gene encodes CDR1 SEHNR and CDR2 FQNEAQ (reference sequence). The sequence was collected from an adult in good health. J is TRBJ2-2 and V is TRBV7-9; D gene uncertain. The sample was peripheral blood, taken on day 0 of AZD1222 vaccination. CDR3 in DNA: TGTGCCAGCAGCTTAGGAGAGTTCGGGGAGCTGTTTTTT. This codes for CASSLGEFGELFF.